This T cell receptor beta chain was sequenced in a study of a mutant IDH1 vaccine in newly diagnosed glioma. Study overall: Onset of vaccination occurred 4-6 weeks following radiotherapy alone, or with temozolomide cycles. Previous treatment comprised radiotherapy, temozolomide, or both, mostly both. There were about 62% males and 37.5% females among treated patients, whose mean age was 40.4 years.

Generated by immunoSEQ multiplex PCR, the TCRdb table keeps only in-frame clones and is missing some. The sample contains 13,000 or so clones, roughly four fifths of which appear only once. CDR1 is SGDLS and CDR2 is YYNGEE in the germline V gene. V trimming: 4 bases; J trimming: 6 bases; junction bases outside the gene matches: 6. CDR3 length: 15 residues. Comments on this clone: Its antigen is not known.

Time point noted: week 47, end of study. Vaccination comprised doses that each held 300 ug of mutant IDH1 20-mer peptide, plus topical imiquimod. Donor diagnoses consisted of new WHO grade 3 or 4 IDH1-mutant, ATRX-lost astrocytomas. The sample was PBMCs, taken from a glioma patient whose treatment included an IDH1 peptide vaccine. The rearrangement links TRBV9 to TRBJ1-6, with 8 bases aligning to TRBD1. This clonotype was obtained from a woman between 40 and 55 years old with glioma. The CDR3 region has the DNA TGTGCCAGCAGCACCGGACAGGGAGGTAATTCACCCCTCCACTTT. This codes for CASSTGQGGNSPLHF.